This T cell receptor (beta chain) was retrieved from a study of OX40 agonist ivuxolimab in advanced cancers. Points from the study as a whole: At 0.1 to 3.0 mg/kg and by week 6, CD4+ and CD8+ T cells in the blood had expanded clonally. Partly responding patients at 0.1-3.0 mg/kg showed some of the smallest clonal expansion.

In this sample, this clone turned up once. Its antigen is not known. Here immunoSEQ multiplex PCR was the method, and the copy in TCRdb shows in-frame clones only, minus some. This sample has 70,000 to 90,000 clones, with around 87% found just once. CDR3 length: 15 residues. The J segment lost 6 bases and the V segment lost 2 bases, leaving 7 bases of the junction unmatched. CDR1 and CDR2 from the germline V gene are SGHRS and YFSETQ. The material sequenced was CD4+ or CD8+ T cells sorted from blood, taken in a trial of the OX40 agonist ivuxolimab. The clonotype originates from an adult with an advanced solid tumor such as melanoma, head and neck, liver or kidney cancer. The V and J genes are TRBV5-1 and TRBJ2-2, with TRBD1 matching over 7 bases. The CDR3 region is CASSFTGEMAGELFF. DNA of the CDR3: TGCGCCAGCAGCTTCACAGGGGAAATGGCCGGGGAGCTGTTTTTT.